Shown below are 23 T cell receptor beta chains from a single sample sequenced in a study of patients and donors after allogeneic stem cell transplantation. TCRdb itself ran the RT-PCR reads through MiXCR, one entry per CDR3 protein. Among about 31,000 distinct CDR3 sequences listed, over 6.5% were seen once. The sequenced sample consisted of blood, either unsorted or a sorted T cell fraction (not recorded which). The receptors were sampled from a human donor who was either an allogeneic HSCT recipient or a stem cell or donor lymphocyte infusion donor (not recorded which). It is not recorded whose cells these are; they may come from a transplant donor.

In this sample, this clonotype turned up many times. This chain connects TRBV28 to TRBJ2-7; D assignment may be TRBD1 or TRBD2 (5 bases each). V was trimmed by 3 bases and J by 2 bases, leaving 11 bases between them. Germline CDR1 MDHEN, CDR2 SYDVKM. The CDR3 covers 14 residues. CDR3 DNA sequence: TGTGCCAGCAGTTTCAGGGTGGGGGCCTACGAGCAGTACTTC. Amino acids: CASSFRVGAYEQYF.

There are many counts of this clonotype. The V and J genes are TRBV11-2 and TRBJ1-2; 7 nucleotides line up with TRBD1. Germline loops: CDR1 SGHAT, CDR2 FQNNGV. CDR3 size: 17 residues. V shed 0 bases and J 4 bases; nucleotides not matched to a gene: 11. CDR3 in DNA: TGTGCCAGCAGCTTAGATTTGAAGAACCCAGGGGGCTATGGCTACACCTTC. The encoded protein is CASSLDLKNPGGYGYTF.

The chain employs TRBV5-4 and TRBJ2-2, with 8 bases identical to TRBD2. This CDR3 has 15 residues. V shed 5 bases and J 6 bases; nucleotides not matched to a gene: 9. CDR1 SGHNT and CDR2 YYREEE come from the germline V gene (reference sequence). Here the CDR3 reads CASSPSGTRAGELFF. Written as DNA, the CDR3 is TGTGCCAGCAGTCCCTCCGGGACTAGGGCCGGGGAGCTGTTTTTT.

This clonotype has just a few counts. The V gene is TRBV7-9, the J gene TRBJ2-7, with D possibly being TRBD1 or TRBD2 (5 bases each). This CDR3 has 13 amino acids. Germline V gives CDR1 SEHNR, CDR2 FQNEAQ (reference sequence). Trimming cost V 5 bases and J 6 bases, with 14 bases left between them. Here the CDR3 reads CASSGGPTGEQYF. CDR3 in DNA: TGTGCCAGCAGCGGGGGACCCACGGGCGAGCAGTACTTC.

This clonotype was recorded at least ten times. The chain couples TRBV24-1 to TRBJ2-3, with 8 bases that match TRBD1. The V and J ends lost 0 bases and 6 bases, in that order; junction bases with no gene match: 7. Looked up from germline, CDR1 is KGHDR and CDR2 is SFDVKD. This CDR3 comprises 16 residues. CDR3 nucleotide sequence: TGTGCCACCAGTGATTTGGGTCAGGGGGCTGATGATACGCAGTATTTT. It yields the protein CATSDLGQGADDTQYF.

This clonotype was seen only a few times. The rearrangement uses TRBV2 and TRBJ2-1; no firm D call. Trimming cost V 3 bases and J 9 bases, with 12 bases left between them. The CDR3 loop spans 13 amino acids. From germline, CDR1 is SNHLY and CDR2 FYNNEI. The CDR3 bases are TGTGCCAGCAGTGAGGGCCTATGGATTGAGCAGTTCTTC. This encodes CASSEGLWIEQFF. The full variable domain, completed using reference TRBV2 and TRBJ2-1, is EPEVTQTPSHQVTQMGQEVILRCVPISNHLYFYWYRQILGQKVEFLVSFYNNEISEKSEIFDDQFSVERPDGSNFTLKIRSTKLEDSAMYFCASSEGLWIEQFFGPGTRLTVL.

This clonotype was seen a few times. The chain combines TRBV19 with TRBJ2-1; D is possibly TRBD2 (6 bases). This CDR3 is 13 amino acids long. Germline V gene lookup returns CDR1 LNHDA and CDR2 SQIVND (reference sequence). V was trimmed by 6 bases and J by 8 bases, leaving 14 bases between them. The CDR3 region has the DNA TGTGCCAGTAGCACCCGGTGGGGGGATGAGCAGTTCTTC. Residues: CASSTRWGDEQFF.

This clonotype was picked up many times. This rearrangement joins TRBV18 to TRBJ2-2; 7 nucleotides align to TRBD2. This CDR3 contains 15 residues. J lost 0 bases, V lost 5 bases, and 3 bases had no gene match. The germline V gene has CDR1 KGHSH and CDR2 LQKENI. CDR3 region: CASSGAGPNTGELFF. DNA for the CDR3: TGTGCCAGCTCAGGAGCGGGACCGAACACCGGGGAGCTGTTTTTT.

This clonotype occurred a few times. The V call is TRBV11-2, the J call TRBJ2-3; D unclear. The length of the CDR3 is 13 residues. The V end was cut by 0 bases, the J end by 6 bases, with 7 bases between. CDR1 SGHAT and CDR2 FQNNGV come from the germline V gene. CDR3 loop: CASSLEVTDTQYF. In DNA form, the CDR3 reads TGTGCCAGCAGCTTAGAAGTAACGGATACGCAGTATTTT.

This clonotype was counted many times. V usage is TRBV10-3 and J usage is TRBJ2-1; D is unclear. The V gene lost 8 bases and the J gene lost 7 bases, with 12 bases spanning the gap. CDR3 length: 12 amino acids. Germline-derived CDR1 and CDR2 are ENHRY and SYGVKD. As DNA, the CDR3 is TGTGCCATCCAAGGCGGCTCAAATGAGCAGTTCTTC. Its protein is CAIQGGSNEQFF.

There are many counts of this clonotype. This sequence joins TRBV5-1 and TRBJ2-3; the D gene is possibly TRBD1 (5 bases). The V end was cut by 3 bases, the J end by 4 bases, with 15 bases between. Germline CDR1 SGHRS, CDR2 YFSETQ. CDR3 length: 15 amino acids. The CDR3 region has the DNA TGCGCCAGCAGCTCTGGAACGAGGACACCAGATACGCAGTATTTT. It encodes CASSSGTRTPDTQYF.

This clonotype occurred many times. This rearrangement joins TRBV28 to TRBJ2-1; 13 bases agree with TRBD2. CDR1 and CDR2 (germline): MDHEN, SYDVKM. V lost 2 bases to trimming and J lost 9 bases; unmatched junction nucleotides: 4. This CDR3 has 15 amino acids. This chain's CDR3 is CASSLGLAGVGEQFF. CDR3 bases: TGTGCCAGCAGTTTAGGACTAGCGGGAGTAGGTGAGCAGTTCTTC.

V usage is TRBV6-2 or TRBV6-3 and J usage is TRBJ2-7; TRBD1 agrees at 8 bases. The CDR3 spans 13 residues. V gave up 8 bases and J gave up 3 bases; unmatched junction bases: 6. Germline V gives CDR1 MNHEY, CDR2 SVGEGT. The CDR3 sequence: CASRQGAFYEQYF. Here the CDR3 DNA reads TGTGCCAGCCGGCAGGGGGCGTTCTACGAGCAGTACTTC.

This clonotype was detected only once. The rearrangement uses TRBV7-6 and TRBJ2-5; 8 positions match TRBD2. CDR3 length: 15 residues. V gave up 1 base and J gave up 2 bases; unmatched junction bases: 3. CDR1 is SGHVS, CDR2 FNYEAQ, per germline. This CDR3 is CASSLGGGGQETQYF. The CDR3 nucleotides are TGTGCCAGCAGCTTAGGAGGCGGGGGGCAAGAGACCCAGTACTTC.

This clonotype was counted many times. The chain recombines TRBV6-1 with TRBJ1-4; D is ambiguous. Looked up from germline, CDR1 is MNHNS and CDR2 is SASEGT. This CDR3 is built from 13 residues. V was pared by 4 bases and J by 7 bases, with 10 bases between. CDR3 sequence reads: CASSGNRGEKLFF. CDR3 in DNA: TGTGCCAGCAGTGGAAACCGGGGTGAAAAACTGTTTTTT.

This sequence joins TRBV20-1 and TRBJ2-2, with D perhaps TRBD2 (6 bases). Trimming pared 0 bases from V and 1 base from J, leaving 12 bases between. CDR1 is DFQATT and CDR2 is SNEGSKA in the germline V gene (reference sequence). This CDR3 is built from 16 residues. The DNA for the CDR3 is TGCAGTGCTAGAGATCAGTTGCGGGAGAACACCGGGGAGCTGTTTTTT. This gives the protein CSARDQLRENTGELFF.

This clonotype was seen many times. V usage is TRBV5-6 and J usage is TRBJ1-5; D unclear. Germline CDR1 reads SGHDT; CDR2 reads YYEEEE. Trimming took off 0 bases at V and 2 bases at J, with 6 bases between the two ends. CDR3 length equals 14 residues. CDR3 bases: TGTGCCAGCAGCTTGGCAATGGGCAATCAGCCCCAGCATTTT. This translates into CASSLAMGNQPQHF.

There are a few counts of this clonotype. The chain recombines TRBV3-1 with TRBJ2-1; no clear D. Germline V gives CDR1 LGHDT, CDR2 YNNKEL (reference sequence). Deletions cut 0 bases from V and 6 bases from J, with 6 bases between. The length of the CDR3 is 13 residues. CDR3 sequence (DNA): TGTGCCAGCAGCCAAGATTGGCGCAATGAGCAGTTCTTC. This gives the protein CASSQDWRNEQFF.

This clonotype appeared many times. The V call is TRBV24-1, the J call TRBJ1-5; 11 nucleotides line up with TRBD1. Germline V gene data show CDR1 as KGHDR and CDR2 as SFDVKD. V shed 3 bases, J shed 4 bases, and the junction held 4 bases outside the gene matches. This CDR3 contains 16 residues. The CDR3 reads CATSDHGQGANQPQHF. For the CDR3, the DNA is TGTGCCACCAGTGATCACGGACAGGGGGCTAATCAGCCCCAGCATTTT.

This chain links TRBV2 with TRBJ2-5; D is perhaps TRBD1 (6 bases). Trimming left V 7 bases short and J 2 bases short, with 17 bases between. CDR3 size: 15 residues. The germline CDR1 and CDR2 sequences are SNHLY and FYNNEI. CDR3: CASIYPATGQETQYF. The CDR3 DNA is TGTGCCAGCATCTATCCCGCGACAGGACAAGAGACCCAGTACTTC.

The table lists this clonotype with many counts. The CDR3 DNA reads TGTGCCAGCAGCTTCGGACTAGCGGAGGGCTACGAGCAGTACTTC. It encodes CASSFGLAEGYEQYF. This chain uses TRBV7-9 with TRBJ2-7; 10 bases map to TRBD2. CDR3 length: 15 amino acids. The germline V gene has CDR1 SEHNR and CDR2 FQNEAQ (reference sequence). J was trimmed by 3 bases and V by 3 bases; bases with no gene match: 5.

This clonotype has more than one count but fewer than ten. This rearrangement joins TRBV27 to TRBJ2-3; 10 nucleotides agree with TRBD2. Germline values: CDR1 MNHEY, CDR2 SMNVEV (reference sequence). The J segment lost 4 bases and the V segment lost 5 bases, leaving 15 bases of the junction unmatched. This CDR3 is 18 amino acids long. The CDR3 loop reads CASSSGRGGWYGSDTQYF. Here the CDR3 DNA reads TGTGCCAGCAGTAGCGGGAGGGGGGGTTGGTATGGCTCAGATACGCAGTATTTT.

Ten or more counts support this clonotype. The chain combines TRBV27 with TRBJ2-7; D is perhaps TRBD2 (5 bases). The CDR3 length is 12 residues. The V gene lost 10 bases and the J gene lost 4 bases, with 14 bases spanning the gap. Germline loops: CDR1 MNHEY, CDR2 SMNVEV (reference sequence). In nucleotides, the CDR3 is TGTGCCACCCGCGGGCCTCTTTACGAGCAGTACTTC. This sequence encodes CATRGPLYEQYF.